These 14 T cell receptor beta chains share one sample of origin, sequenced in a study of T cell changes during pregnancy in multiple sclerosis. Data came from immunoSEQ multiplex PCR; TCRdb stores just in-frame clones and leaves some out. The sample holds 48,000 or so clones; around 90% are singletons and the top ten take roughly 1.2%. The input for sequencing was CD4+ T cells from peripheral blood mononuclear cells, taken in the second trimester of pregnancy. These receptors all stem from a female donor with multiple sclerosis, enrolled in a pregnancy study.

The rearrangement uses TRBV10-1 and TRBJ1-1; TRBD1 is a possible D gene (5 bases). V lost 11 bases and J lost 0, with 22 bases in between. Per germline, CDR1 WNHNN and CDR2 SYGVQD (reference sequence). This CDR3 is built from 16 residues. The CDR3 here is CAGPKLAGPMNTEAFF. In DNA form, the CDR3 reads TGCGCCGGACCAAAATTGGCAGGGCCTATGAACACTGAAGCTTTCTTT.

The chain has TRBV19 and TRBJ2-1; 7 positions agree with TRBD2. The CDR3 is 15 amino acids. V gave up 3 bases and J gave up 2 bases; unmatched junction bases: 4. Germline CDR1 is LNHDA and CDR2 is SQIVND (reference sequence). The CDR3 region has the DNA TGTGCCAGTAGTATGGAGGGAGGGACCTACAATGAGCAGTTCTTC. Protein product: CASSMEGGTYNEQFF.

The chain carries TRBV28 and TRBJ1-1; 9 bases map to TRBD1. This CDR3 spans 14 amino acids. Germline assignment: CDR1 MDHEN and CDR2 SYDVKM. After removal of 10 bases from V and 0 bases from J, the junction contained 6 bases not matched to a gene. The CDR3, as DNA: TGTGCCACCCAGGGACAGGGATTGAACACTGAAGCTTTCTTT. Its translation: CATQGQGLNTEAFF.

The CDR3 nucleotides read TGTGCCAGTAGTGTGGGACAGGGGGCGCAGAATGGCTACACCTTC. Its protein product is CASSVGQGAQNGYTF. V and J are TRBV19 and TRBJ1-2; 12 bases agree with TRBD1. J lost 6 bases, V lost 5 bases, and 7 bases had no gene match. The CDR3 is 15 residues long. Germline V gene lookup returns CDR1 LNHDA and CDR2 SQIVND (reference sequence).

This clone was seen once. The chain links TRBV28 to TRBJ2-6; D perhaps matches TRBD2 (5 bases). The CDR3 extends over 16 amino acids. The V gene's germline CDR1 is MDHEN and CDR2 SYDVKM. The V gene lost 5 bases and the J gene lost 0 bases, with 11 bases spanning the gap. CDR3 bases: TGTGCCAGCAGTAGCGGATCTAACTCTGGGGCCAACGTCCTGACTTTC. Translation gives CASSSGSNSGANVLTF.

The rearrangement uses TRBV6-5 and TRBJ2-1; 9 bases are shared with TRBD1. Losses at the gene ends were 6 bases for V and 2 bases for J; bases not matched to a gene: 5. The CDR3 sequence is 15 residues long. Germline lookup yields CDR1 MNHEY and CDR2 SVGAGI. As DNA, the CDR3 is TGTGCCAGCAGCCGGGACAGGGCTCCCTACAATGAGCAGTTCTTC. Residues: CASSRDRAPYNEQFF.

The chain has TRBV15 and TRBJ2-7; D is uncertain. Germline V lookup: CDR1 LNHNV, CDR2 YYDKDF (reference sequence). CDR3 length: 11 amino acids. Trimming removed 6 bases at V and 3 bases at J, with 6 bases between. The CDR3 DNA reads TGTGCCACCAGTAAAATCTACGAGCAGTACTTC. Translation: CATSKIYEQYF. The variable domain in full, with the rest retrieved from reference TRBV15 and TRBJ2-7, is DAMVIQNPRYQVTQFGKPVTLSCSQTLNHNVMYWYQQKSSQAPKLLFHYYDKDFNNEADTPDNFQSRRPNTSFCFLDIRSPGLGDTAMYLCATSKIYEQYFGPGTRLTVT.

This rearrangement joins TRBV9 to TRBJ2-3, with a possible D match to TRBD1 (6 bases). CDR1 is SGDLS, CDR2 YYNGEE, per germline. This CDR3 is 14 amino acids long. V lost 0 bases to trimming and J lost 3 bases, with 8 bases between them. The CDR3, as DNA: TGTGCCAGCAGCGTAGTACAGGGAACAGATACGCAGTATTTT. Residues: CASSVVQGTDTQYF.

The J gene is TRBJ2-7, the V gene TRBV11-2, with D maybe TRBD2 (6 bases). The length of the CDR3 is 16 residues. V lost 3 bases, J lost 4 bases, and 19 bases lay in between. Germline-derived CDR1 and CDR2 are SGHAT and FQNNGV. CDR3 sequence: CASSFDWDSAWYEQYF. The CDR3 DNA follows: TGTGCCAGCAGCTTCGATTGGGACTCTGCGTGGTACGAGCAGTACTTC.

This clone came up a few times. This sample also contains other DNA sequences that code for the same CDR3. The rearrangement links TRBV2 to TRBJ2-3, with unresolved D. Germline-derived CDR1 and CDR2 are SNHLY and FYNNEI. This CDR3 comprises 12 residues. Trimming removed 4 bases from V and 4 bases from J, with 6 bases in between. This CDR3 is CASSGASDTQYF. CDR3 nucleotides: TGTGCCAGCAGTGGCGCTTCAGATACGCAGTATTTT. The full variable domain, rest sourced from reference TRBV2 and TRBJ2-3, is EPEVTQTPSHQVTQMGQEVILRCVPISNHLYFYWYRQILGQKVEFLVSFYNNEISEKSEIFDDQFSVERPDGSNFTLKIRSTKLEDSAMYFCASSGASDTQYFGPGTRLTVL.

V gene TRBV5-4 combines with J gene TRBJ2-7; the D gene is possibly TRBD2 (6 bases). In germline, CDR1 is SGHNT, CDR2 YYREEE (reference sequence). Trimming took off 4 bases at V and 8 bases at J, with 28 bases between the two ends. CDR3 size: 17 residues. CDR3 in DNA: TGTGCCAGCAGCATCCAAGTGCATCGGGAGTCCTTCCGGCAGCAGTACTTC. Translated: CASSIQVHRESFRQQYF.

The chain links TRBV7-9 to TRBJ2-3; no reliable D call. With 4 bases removed from V and 6 bases from J, the gap between germline ends came to 8 bases. Looked up from germline, CDR1 is SEHNR and CDR2 is FQNEAQ (reference sequence). This CDR3 spans 12 amino acids. CDR3 residues: CASSSQADTQYF. As DNA, the CDR3 is TGTGCCAGCAGCTCGCAGGCGGATACGCAGTATTTT.

This chain's CDR3 is CASSAIQGTEAFF. The CDR3 DNA reads TGCGCCAGCAGCGCCATTCAGGGAACTGAAGCTTTCTTT. The V gene is TRBV5-1, the J gene TRBJ1-1, with D possibly being TRBD1 (5 bases). V lost 4 bases to trimming and J lost 5 bases, with 12 bases between them. CDR1 SGHRS and CDR2 YFSETQ come from the germline V gene. The CDR3 has 13 residues.

This chain links TRBV6-5 with TRBJ2-1; D call uncertain. V lost 6 bases and J lost 0, with 12 bases in between. This CDR3 spans 15 amino acids. Looked up from germline, CDR1 is MNHEY and CDR2 is SVGAGI. CDR3 DNA sequence: TGTGCCAGCAGGGTCGCGTTTAGCTCCTACAATGAGCAGTTCTTC. Translated, it gives CASRVAFSSYNEQFF.